What follows are 15 T cell receptor beta chains derived from one specimen sequenced in a study of blood T cell repertoires in COVID-19. This table comes from immunoSEQ multiplex PCR, and its TCRdb copy is limited to in-frame clones, with some not included. The sample yields 59,000 or so clones, 65% to 85% seen once. The sample consisted of peripheral blood. These TCRs come from a man aged 55 to 70 with acute or convalescent COVID-19.

The V gene is TRBV12-5, the J gene TRBJ2-2; 7 nucleotides agree with TRBD1. Per the germline V gene, CDR1 is LGHNT and CDR2 is FRNRAP. V lost 7 bases, J lost 2 bases, and 7 bases stayed unmatched. The CDR3 is made up of 15 amino acids. The CDR3 bases are TGTGCTAGTGTTGGACGGGACAGAAACACCGGGGAGCTGTTTTTT. Encoded protein: CASVGRDRNTGELFF.

This clone was seen a single time. The V gene is TRBV5-1, the J gene TRBJ2-2; perhaps TRBD2 as D (6 bases). Trimming took off 4 bases at V and 4 bases at J, with 17 bases between the two ends. Germline CDR1 reads SGHRS; CDR2 reads YFSETQ. The CDR3 covers 16 residues. As DNA, the CDR3 is TGCGCCAGCAGCCGTGCGAGGAGCGGGCCCACCGGGGAGCTGTTTTTT. Protein product: CASSRARSGPTGELFF.

The chain is built from TRBV10-2 and TRBJ1-4, with a tentative D call TRBD1 (6 bases). CDR3 size: 15 residues. V was pared by 2 bases and J by 7 bases, with 14 bases between. Germline CDR1 is WSHSY and CDR2 is SAAADI. The CDR3 sequence: CASSESRGGGEKLFF. The CDR3 bases are TGCGCCAGCAGTGAGAGCAGGGGAGGGGGTGAAAAACTGTTTTTT.

V gene TRBV29-1 combines with J gene TRBJ2-7, with 9 bases fitting TRBD1. V dropped 7 bases and J dropped 7; count of bases not matched to a gene: 8. Per the germline V gene, CDR1 is SQVTM and CDR2 is ANQGSEA. This CDR3 is built from 12 residues. CDR3 DNA sequence: TGCAGCGGCGGGACAGGGACTGGAGAGCAGTACTTC. Translated, it gives CSGGTGTGEQYF.

This chain connects TRBV2 to TRBJ2-1; the match to TRBD2 covers 8 bases. V lost 4 bases, J lost 13 bases, and 6 bases stayed unmatched. The CDR3 is 12 residues long. The germline gives CDR1 SNHLY, CDR2 FYNNEI. DNA of the CDR3: TGTGCCAGCAGTGGCTTAGCGGGAAACCAGTTCTTC. It encodes CASSGLAGNQFF.

V gene TRBV12-5 combines with J gene TRBJ1-2; D call uncertain. V lost 4 bases and J 4 bases, leaving 7 bases between the germline ends. CDR1 and CDR2 from the germline V gene are LGHNT and FRNRAP. The CDR3 runs to 12 residues. The CDR3 region is CASGSLSYGYTF. The CDR3 nucleotides read TGTGCTAGTGGTTCCTTATCCTATGGCTACACCTTC.

The V call is TRBV9, the J call TRBJ1-2; TRBD1 aligns across 7 bases. The V gene's germline CDR1 is SGDLS and CDR2 YYNGEE. The V gene end was trimmed by 4 bases and the J gene end by 3 bases; junction bases not matched to a gene: 6. This CDR3 comprises 14 residues. The CDR3 sequence is CASSPGDRDYGYTF. The CDR3 DNA sequence: TGTGCCAGCAGCCCCGGTGACAGGGACTATGGCTACACCTTC.

V gene TRBV5-1 combines with J gene TRBJ2-1; 14 nucleotides align to TRBD2. Looked up from germline, CDR1 is SGHRS and CDR2 is YFSETQ. The CDR3 is 15 residues long. With V trimmed by 3 bases and J by 5 bases, 1 base remained unmatched. CDR3 sequence reads: CASSSGLAGDNEQFF. The CDR3, as DNA: TGCGCCAGCAGCTCGGGACTAGCGGGGGACAATGAGCAGTTCTTC.

The chain recombines TRBV6-1 with TRBJ1-4, with D hard to call. Trimming took 2 bases from V and 3 from J, leaving 19 bases between them. CDR3 length equals 18 residues. Germline V CDR1 and CDR2: MNHNS, SASEGT. This chain's CDR3 is CASSESSRRELANEKLFF. For the CDR3, the DNA is TGTGCCAGCAGTGAAAGTTCTCGGAGGGAGTTAGCTAATGAAAAACTGTTTTTT.

The chain combines TRBV5-1 with TRBJ2-3; the D gene is possibly TRBD2 (5 bases). V was shortened by 4 bases and J by 6 bases, with 9 bases between the two germline ends. This CDR3 has 12 amino acids. Per the germline V gene, CDR1 is SGHRS and CDR2 is YFSETQ. CDR3 sequence: CASSESGDTQYF. In DNA, the CDR3 is TGCGCCAGCAGCGAGTCGGGGGATACGCAGTATTTT.

The CDR3 nucleotides are TGTGCCAGCAGGCGAGCCTACGAAGCTTTCTTT. Its protein product is CASRRAYEAFF. This chain uses TRBV12-3 or TRBV12-4 with TRBJ1-1, with unresolved D. This CDR3 contains 11 residues. With 6 bases removed from V and 8 bases from J, the gap between germline ends came to 10 bases.

This chain connects TRBV29-1 to TRBJ2-1; 8 bases are shared with TRBD1. V gave up 8 bases and J gave up 0 bases; unmatched junction bases: 9. Per germline, CDR1 SQVTM and CDR2 ANQGSEA. The CDR3 is 15 amino acids. The CDR3: CSFKADRGSYNEQFF. The CDR3 DNA reads as TGCAGCTTCAAAGCTGACAGGGGCTCCTACAATGAGCAGTTCTTC.

The chain joins TRBV10-2 to TRBJ2-1, with D possibly being TRBD2 (5 bases). The CDR3 is 14 residues long. V dropped 6 bases and J dropped 7 bases, with 16 bases sitting between them. In germline, CDR1 is WSHSY, CDR2 SAAADI. CDR3 sequence (DNA): TGCGCCAGCAGGGCCCCAATCCGGGGAAATGAGCAGTTCTTC. It encodes CASRAPIRGNEQFF.

This clone has just a few counts. Other DNA sequences in this specimen translate into the identical CDR3. The gene calls are TRBV12-3 or TRBV12-4 and TRBJ1-3; D is possibly TRBD1 (5 bases). The CDR3 is made up of 13 amino acids. The ends were cut back, 5 bases at V and 6 bases at J, with 11 bases in the middle. The CDR3 region is CASSRGGENTIYF. The CDR3 region has the DNA TGTGCCAGCAGTCGCGGGGGGGAAAACACCATATATTTT.

The chain joins TRBV2 to TRBJ1-6; 8 nucleotides line up with TRBD1. Germline V lookup: CDR1 SNHLY, CDR2 FYNNEI. J lost 1 base, V lost 5 bases, and 4 bases had no gene match. The CDR3 length is 16 residues. The CDR3 is CASSRTGTSYNSPLHF. The CDR3 region has the DNA TGTGCCAGCAGTCGGACAGGGACTTCCTATAATTCACCCCTCCACTTT. The full variable domain, rest sourced from reference TRBV2 and TRBJ1-6, is EPEVTQTPSHQVTQMGQEVILRCVPISNHLYFYWYRQILGQKVEFLVSFYNNEISEKSEIFDDQFSVERPDGSNFTLKIRSTKLEDSAMYFCASSRTGTSYNSPLHFGNGTRLTVT.